What follows is one T cell receptor beta chain and its context. No antigen is known for it. Assay used: immunoSEQ multiplex PCR; TCRdb lists only in-frame clones, some missing. The data contain more than 300,000 clones, just under 85% of them singletons. The sample belongs to a study of Ad26.COV2.S vaccination and SARS-CoV-2 variants. Across the whole study: Ad26.COV2.S, an intramuscular injection, was given once or twice 56 days apart.

There are 13 residues in the CDR3. CDR1 and CDR2 from the germline V gene are SNHLY and FYNNEI. The V end was cut by 6 bases, the J end by 6 bases, with 13 bases between. Treatment: over 15 received Ad26.COV2.S at low or high dose, single or two shots; about 5 received placebo; per-sample allocation not given. Each sample was drawn 63 days after the first injection (of vaccine or placebo). Whole-study results and caveats: Post-vaccination breadth of spike-specific CD8+ and CD4+ T cell responses was reportedly substantial.

The starting material was peripheral blood, obtained in a trial of Ad26.COV2.S vaccine versus placebo. This clonotype was obtained from a person between 18 and 65 years old who received the Ad26.COV2.S COVID-19 vaccine or a placebo. J is TRBJ2-3 and V is TRBV2; tentatively, D is TRBD2 (6 bases). The CDR3 spells CASRIHGGDTQYF. CDR3 DNA sequence: TGTGCCAGCAGGATACACGGAGGGGATACGCAGTATTTT.